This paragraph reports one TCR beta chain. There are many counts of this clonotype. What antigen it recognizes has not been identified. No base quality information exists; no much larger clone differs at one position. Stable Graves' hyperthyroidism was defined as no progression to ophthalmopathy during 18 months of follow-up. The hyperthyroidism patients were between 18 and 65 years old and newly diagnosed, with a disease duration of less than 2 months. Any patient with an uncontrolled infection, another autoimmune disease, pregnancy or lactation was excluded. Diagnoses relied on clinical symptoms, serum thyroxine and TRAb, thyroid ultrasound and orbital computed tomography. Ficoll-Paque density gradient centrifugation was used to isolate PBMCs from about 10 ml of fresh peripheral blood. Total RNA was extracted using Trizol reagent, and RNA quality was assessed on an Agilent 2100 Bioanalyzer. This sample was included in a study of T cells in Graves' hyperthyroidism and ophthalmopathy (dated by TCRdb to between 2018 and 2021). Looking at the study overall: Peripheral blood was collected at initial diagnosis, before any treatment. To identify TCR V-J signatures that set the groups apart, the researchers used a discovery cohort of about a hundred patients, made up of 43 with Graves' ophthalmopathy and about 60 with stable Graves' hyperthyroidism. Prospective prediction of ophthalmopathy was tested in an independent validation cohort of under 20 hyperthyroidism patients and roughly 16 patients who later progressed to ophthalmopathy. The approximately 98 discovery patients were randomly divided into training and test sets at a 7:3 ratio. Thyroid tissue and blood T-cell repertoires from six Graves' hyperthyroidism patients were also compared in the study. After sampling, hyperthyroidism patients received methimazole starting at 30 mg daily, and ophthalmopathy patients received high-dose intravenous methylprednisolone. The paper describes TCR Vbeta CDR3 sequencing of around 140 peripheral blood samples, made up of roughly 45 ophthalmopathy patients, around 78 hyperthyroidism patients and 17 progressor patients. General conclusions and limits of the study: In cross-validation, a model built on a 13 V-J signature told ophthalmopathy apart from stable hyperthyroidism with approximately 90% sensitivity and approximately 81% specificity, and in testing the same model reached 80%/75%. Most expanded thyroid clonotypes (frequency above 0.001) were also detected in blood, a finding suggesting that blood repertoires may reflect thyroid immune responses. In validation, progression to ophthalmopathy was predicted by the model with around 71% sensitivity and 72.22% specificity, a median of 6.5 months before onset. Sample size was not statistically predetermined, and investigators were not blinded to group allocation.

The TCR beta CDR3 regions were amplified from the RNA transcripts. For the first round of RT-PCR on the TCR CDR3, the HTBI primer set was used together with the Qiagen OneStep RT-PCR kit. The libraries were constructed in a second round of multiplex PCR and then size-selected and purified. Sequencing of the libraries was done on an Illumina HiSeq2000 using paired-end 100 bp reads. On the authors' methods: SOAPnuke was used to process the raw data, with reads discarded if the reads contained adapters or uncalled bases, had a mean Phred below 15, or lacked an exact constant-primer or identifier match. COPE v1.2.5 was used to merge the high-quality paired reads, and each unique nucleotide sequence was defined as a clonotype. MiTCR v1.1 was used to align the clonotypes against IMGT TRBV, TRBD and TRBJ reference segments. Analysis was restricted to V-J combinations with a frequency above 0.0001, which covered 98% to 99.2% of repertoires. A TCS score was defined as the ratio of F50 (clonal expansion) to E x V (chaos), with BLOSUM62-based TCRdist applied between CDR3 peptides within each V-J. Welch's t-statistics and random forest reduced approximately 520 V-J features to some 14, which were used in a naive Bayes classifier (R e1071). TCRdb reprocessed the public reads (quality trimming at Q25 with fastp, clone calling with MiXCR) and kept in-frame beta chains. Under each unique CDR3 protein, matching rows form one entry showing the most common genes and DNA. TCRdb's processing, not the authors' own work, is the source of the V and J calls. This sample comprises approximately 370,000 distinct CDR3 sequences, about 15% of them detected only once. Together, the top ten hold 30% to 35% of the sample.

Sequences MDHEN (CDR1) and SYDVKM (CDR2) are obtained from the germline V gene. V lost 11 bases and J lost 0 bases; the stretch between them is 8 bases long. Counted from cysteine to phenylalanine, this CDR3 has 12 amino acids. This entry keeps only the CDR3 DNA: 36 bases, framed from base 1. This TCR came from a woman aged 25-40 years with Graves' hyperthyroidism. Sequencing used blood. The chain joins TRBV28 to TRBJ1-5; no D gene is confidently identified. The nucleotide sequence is TGTGCCTCCCGCGATAGCAATCAGCCCCAGCATTTT. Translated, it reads CASRDSNQPQHF.